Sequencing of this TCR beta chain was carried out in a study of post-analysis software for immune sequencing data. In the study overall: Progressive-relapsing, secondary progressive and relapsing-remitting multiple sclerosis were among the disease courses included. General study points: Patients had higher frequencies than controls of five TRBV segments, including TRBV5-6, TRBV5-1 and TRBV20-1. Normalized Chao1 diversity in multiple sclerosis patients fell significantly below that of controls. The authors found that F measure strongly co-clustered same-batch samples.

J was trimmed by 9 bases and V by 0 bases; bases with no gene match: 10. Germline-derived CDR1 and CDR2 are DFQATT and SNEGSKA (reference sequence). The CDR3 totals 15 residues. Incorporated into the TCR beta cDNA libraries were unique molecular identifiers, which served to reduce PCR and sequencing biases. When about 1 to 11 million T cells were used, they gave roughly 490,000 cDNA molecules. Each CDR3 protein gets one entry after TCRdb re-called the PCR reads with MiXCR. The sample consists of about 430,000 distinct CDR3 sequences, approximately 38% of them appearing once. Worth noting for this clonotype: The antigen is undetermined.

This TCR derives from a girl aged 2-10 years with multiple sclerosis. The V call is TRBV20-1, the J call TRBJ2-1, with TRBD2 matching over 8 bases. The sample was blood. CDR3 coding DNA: TGCAGTGCTAGAGATCCGAGCGGGAGAGGGGGTGAGCAGTTCTTC. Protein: CSARDPSGRGGEQFF.